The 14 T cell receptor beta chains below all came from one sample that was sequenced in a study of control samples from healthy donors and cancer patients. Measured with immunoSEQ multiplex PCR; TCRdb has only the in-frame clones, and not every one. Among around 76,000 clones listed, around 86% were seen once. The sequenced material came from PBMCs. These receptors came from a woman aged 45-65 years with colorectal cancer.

DNA of the CDR3: TGTGCCGGACAAAGGGGGGTAGAAAAACTGTTTTTT. This codes for CAGQRGVEKLFF. V is TRBV30 and J is TRBJ1-4, with D perhaps matching TRBD1 (6 bases). The CDR3 extends over 12 amino acids. Germline assignment: CDR1 GTSNPN and CDR2 SVGIG (reference sequence). V shed 8 bases and J shed 8 bases, with 15 bases lying between them.

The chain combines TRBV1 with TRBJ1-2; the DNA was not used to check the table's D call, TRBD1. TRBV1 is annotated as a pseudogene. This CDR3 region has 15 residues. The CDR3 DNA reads TGCACCAGCAGCCACTCTGGCAAAGGGGGATATGGCTACACCTTC. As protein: CTSSHSGKGGYGYTF.

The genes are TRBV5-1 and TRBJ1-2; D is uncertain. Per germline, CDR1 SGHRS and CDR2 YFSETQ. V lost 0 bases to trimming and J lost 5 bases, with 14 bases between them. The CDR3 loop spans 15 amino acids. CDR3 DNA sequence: TGCGCCAGCAGCTTGGACCCTGAAAGGCCTTATGGCTACACCTTC. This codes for CASSLDPERPYGYTF.

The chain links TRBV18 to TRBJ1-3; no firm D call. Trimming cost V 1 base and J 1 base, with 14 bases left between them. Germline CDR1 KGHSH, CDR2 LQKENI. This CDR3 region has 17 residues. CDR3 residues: CASSPQPGRKSGNTIYF. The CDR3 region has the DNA TGTGCCAGCTCACCACAGCCCGGACGGAAATCTGGAAACACCATATATTTT.

In DNA form, the CDR3 reads TGTGCCAGCAGTCCCGGACAGGAAACTAACTATGGCTACACCTTC. This encodes CASSPGQETNYGYTF. The rearrangement joins TRBV28 to TRBJ1-2; 7 positions match TRBD1. This CDR3 comprises 15 residues. Germline CDR1 reads MDHEN; CDR2 reads SYDVKM. Trimming took 5 bases from V and 0 from J; bases not matched to a gene: 6.

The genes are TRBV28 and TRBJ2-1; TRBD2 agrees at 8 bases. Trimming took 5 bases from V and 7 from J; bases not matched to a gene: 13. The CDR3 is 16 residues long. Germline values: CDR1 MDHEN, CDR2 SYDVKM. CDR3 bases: TGTGCCAGCAGTAGTCCCGGGGGGACTAGGGGTAATGAGCAGTTCTTC. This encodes CASSSPGGTRGNEQFF. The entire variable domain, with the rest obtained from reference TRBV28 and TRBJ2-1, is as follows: DVKVTQSSRYLVKRTGEKVFLECVQDMDHENMFWYRQDPGLGLRLIYFSYDVKMKEKGDIPEGYSVSREKKERFSLILESASTNQTSMYLCASSSPGGTRGNEQFFGPGTRLTVL.

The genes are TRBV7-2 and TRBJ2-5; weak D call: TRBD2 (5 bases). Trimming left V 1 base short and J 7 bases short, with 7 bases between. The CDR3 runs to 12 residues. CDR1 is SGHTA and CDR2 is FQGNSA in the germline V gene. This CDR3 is CASSLETRTQYF. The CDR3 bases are TGTGCCAGCAGCTTAGAAACTAGGACCCAGTACTTC.

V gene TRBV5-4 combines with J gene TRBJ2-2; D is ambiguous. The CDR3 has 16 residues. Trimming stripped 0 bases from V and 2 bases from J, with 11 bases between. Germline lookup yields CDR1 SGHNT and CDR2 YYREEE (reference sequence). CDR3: CASSLVEHSNTGELFF. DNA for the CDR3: TGTGCCAGCAGCTTGGTTGAACATTCTAACACCGGGGAGCTGTTTTTT.

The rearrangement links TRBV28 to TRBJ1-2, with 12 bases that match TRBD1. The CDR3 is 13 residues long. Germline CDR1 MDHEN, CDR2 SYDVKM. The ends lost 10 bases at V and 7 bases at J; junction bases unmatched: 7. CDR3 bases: TGTGCCATACAACCGGGACAGGGGGCTGGCTACACCTTC. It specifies CAIQPGQGAGYTF.

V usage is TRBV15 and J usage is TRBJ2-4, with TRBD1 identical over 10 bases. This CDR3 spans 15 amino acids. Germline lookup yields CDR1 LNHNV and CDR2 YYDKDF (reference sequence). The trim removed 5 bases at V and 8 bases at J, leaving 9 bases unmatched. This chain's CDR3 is CATSADRDRGHIQYF. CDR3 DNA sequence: TGTGCCACCAGCGCCGACCGGGACAGGGGACACATTCAGTACTTC.

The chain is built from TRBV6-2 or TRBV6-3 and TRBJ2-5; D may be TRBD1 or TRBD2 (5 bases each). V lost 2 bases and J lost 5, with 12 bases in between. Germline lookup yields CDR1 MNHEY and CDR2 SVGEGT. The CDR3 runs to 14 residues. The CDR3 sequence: CASSYNGGRETQYF. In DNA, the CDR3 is TGTGCCAGCAGTTACAATGGGGGAAGGGAGACCCAGTACTTC.

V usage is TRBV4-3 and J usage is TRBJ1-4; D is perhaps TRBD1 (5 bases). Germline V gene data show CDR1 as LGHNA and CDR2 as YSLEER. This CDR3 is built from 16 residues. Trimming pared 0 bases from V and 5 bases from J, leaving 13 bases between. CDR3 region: CASSQDGERGNEKLFF. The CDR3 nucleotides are TGCGCCAGCAGCCAAGATGGGGAAAGGGGAAATGAAAAACTGTTTTTT.

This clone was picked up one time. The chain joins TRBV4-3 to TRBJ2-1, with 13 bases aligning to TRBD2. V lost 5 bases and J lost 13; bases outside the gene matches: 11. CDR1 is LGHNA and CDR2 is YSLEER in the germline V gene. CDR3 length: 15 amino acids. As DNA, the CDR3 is TGCGCCAGCAGCTCTCAGACTAGCGGGGGGTTCGACCAGTTCTTC. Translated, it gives CASSSQTSGGFDQFF.

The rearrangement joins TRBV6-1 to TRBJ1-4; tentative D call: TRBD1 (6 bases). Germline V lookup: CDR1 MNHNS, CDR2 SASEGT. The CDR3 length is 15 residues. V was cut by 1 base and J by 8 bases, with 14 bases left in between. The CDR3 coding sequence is TGTGCCAGCAGTGAAGGGAGGGGGGCTTGGGAAAAACTGTTTTTT. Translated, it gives CASSEGRGAWEKLFF.